The entry below describes one TCR beta chain. Its antigen is currently not known. No much larger clonotype is one base removed from it; base qualities were not supplied. Relative to germline, V is 0 bases shorter and J is 5 bases shorter, with 2 bases between their ends. The CDR3 spans 11 residues, from the cysteine through the phenylalanine. CDR3 DNA only is kept here, 33 bases in frame from base 1. CDR1 and CDR2, looked up from the germline V gene, are SGHTA and FQGNSA. These data come from a study of T cells after somatic rescue of genetic block (dated by TCRdb to about 2020). A note on the overall study: The study assessed how robust, over the long term, a T-cell system was when the system had developed through somatic rescue of a genetic block in T-cell development.

The receptor library was made with the immunoSEQ multiplex PCR assay. TCRdb retrieved this table from immuneACCESS and kept in-frame rearrangements only. Not all clones are present; in checked studies, unresolved V genes account for under half, and no reason is known for the remainder. The sample table records around 12,000 clones; around 74% of these occur just once. Roughly a fifth of the sample is in the top ten clones. This sequence originates from a boy aged 5-17 years. The chain was built from TRBV7-2 and TRBJ2-7, with the D gene call left open. Specimen: peripheral blood mononuclear cells (PBMCs). The CDR3 reads as follows: CASSLAHEQYF. The nucleotide sequence is given as TGTGCCAGCAGCTTAGCCCACGAGCAGTACTTC.